A single sample gave rise to the 28 T cell receptor beta chains below, sequenced in a study of early T cells in non-severe SARS-CoV-2 infection. MiXCR, applied by TCRdb to the 5' RACE reads, yields one record per CDR3 protein. Among 65,000 to 95,000 distinct CDR3 sequences listed, approximately 16% were seen once. The sample taken for sequencing was whole blood. The receptors come from an adult who was a healthcare worker with PCR-confirmed SARS-CoV-2 infection or an uninfected control (not recorded which).

The rearrangement joins TRBV7-9 to TRBJ1-5; a possible D gene is TRBD1 (6 bases). Germline-derived CDR1 and CDR2 are SEHNR and FQNEAQ (reference sequence). V was trimmed by 4 bases and J by 9 bases, leaving 7 bases between them. The CDR3 spans 11 residues. DNA for the CDR3: TGTGCCAGCAGCTCACAGGGGCCCCAGCATTTT. Translated, it gives CASSSQGPQHF. The complete variable domain, with remaining parts taken from reference TRBV7-9 and TRBJ1-5, reads DTGVSQNPRHKITKRGQNVTFRCDPISEHNRLYWYRQTLGQGPEFLTYFQNEAQLEKSRLLSDRFSAERPKGSFSTLEIQRTEQGDSAMYLCASSSQGPQHFGDGTRLSIL.

This clonotype was recorded many times. The chain carries TRBV28 and TRBJ2-7; D is possibly TRBD2 (5 bases). The CDR3 totals 13 residues. V was pared by 3 bases and J by 2 bases, with 8 bases between. Germline CDR1 MDHEN, CDR2 SYDVKM. CDR3 protein: CASSLGRAYEQYF. CDR3 in DNA: TGTGCCAGCAGTTTGGGGAGAGCCTACGAGCAGTACTTC.

The V gene is TRBV29-1, the J gene TRBJ2-7; D is unclear. The CDR3 has 12 residues. Germline V gives CDR1 SQVTM, CDR2 ANQGSEA. The ends were cut back, 1 base at V and 3 bases at J, with 7 bases in the middle. For the CDR3, the DNA is TGCAGCGTTGAAGTTGGTCGCTACGAGCAGTACTTC. This gives the protein CSVEVGRYEQYF.

This clonotype was counted a few times. The CDR3 loop is CASSSPPKGIAGDEQFF. The CDR3 DNA sequence: TGTGCCAGCAGCTCCCCCCCAAAAGGGATAGCAGGCGATGAGCAGTTCTTC. The J gene is TRBJ2-1, the V gene TRBV7-2; D unclear. Per the germline V gene, CDR1 is SGHTA and CDR2 is FQGNSA. The CDR3 sequence is 17 residues long. Trimming left V 4 bases short and J 8 bases short, with 24 bases between.

The chain employs TRBV11-2 and TRBJ2-7, with 7 bases identical to TRBD2. CDR1 and CDR2 from the germline V gene are SGHAT and FQNNGV. V was pared by 1 base and J by 2 bases, with 5 bases of the junction left unmatched. The CDR3 length is 15 residues. The DNA for the CDR3 is TGTGCCAGCAGCTTAGTTGGAGGGAGGGCCTACGAGCAGTACTTC. Encoded protein: CASSLVGGRAYEQYF.

The genes are TRBV20-1 and TRBJ2-1; the D gene is possibly TRBD1 (5 bases). Germline CDR1 and CDR2: DFQATT and SNEGSKA (reference sequence). Trimming cost V 2 bases and J 8 bases, with 19 bases left between them. The CDR3 has 15 amino acids. CDR3 sequence: CSARSSRGPGDEQFF. The DNA of the CDR3 is TGCAGTGCTAGATCTTCTAGGGGCCCTGGCGATGAGCAGTTCTTC.

The V gene is TRBV5-4, the J gene TRBJ2-1, with D possibly matching TRBD2 (6 bases). The ends were cut back, 1 base at V and 0 bases at J, with 11 bases in the middle. The CDR3 is made up of 16 amino acids. CDR1 SGHNT and CDR2 YYREEE come from the germline V gene (reference sequence). As DNA, the CDR3 is TGTGCCAGCAGCTTGCACGGGGGTAGCTCCTACAATGAGCAGTTCTTC. Its translation is CASSLHGGSSYNEQFF.

In this sample, this clonotype turned up many times. The gene calls are TRBV6-1 and TRBJ1-2; the match to TRBD1 covers 7 bases. Germline V gene lookup returns CDR1 MNHNS and CDR2 SASEGT. CDR3 length: 14 amino acids. V dropped 4 bases and J dropped 3; count of bases not matched to a gene: 5. This CDR3 is CASSVAGGHYGYTF. The CDR3 nucleotides are TGTGCCAGCAGTGTGGCAGGGGGTCACTATGGCTACACCTTC.

This clonotype occurred a few times. J is TRBJ2-7 and V is TRBV6-5; 11 bases are shared with TRBD2. In germline, CDR1 is MNHEY, CDR2 SVGAGI. There are 15 residues in the CDR3. V lost 6 bases and J lost 0; bases outside the gene matches: 4. This chain's CDR3 is CASSGSGRASYEQYF. The CDR3 DNA reads as TGTGCCAGCAGCGGTAGCGGGAGGGCCTCCTACGAGCAGTACTTC.

This chain joins TRBV6-9 and TRBJ2-5; D tentatively reads TRBD1 or TRBD2 (5 bases each). Trimming cost V 7 bases and J 4 bases, with 22 bases left between them. Germline CDR1 MNHGY, CDR2 SVAAGI. The CDR3 length is 16 residues. In nucleotides, the CDR3 is TGTGCCAGCACCCACCCCGGGACGTCTCTCGTAGAGACCCAGTACTTC. The encoded protein is CASTHPGTSLVETQYF.

Many counts were recorded for this clonotype. V gene TRBV7-8 combines with J gene TRBJ1-5; D is possibly TRBD1 (5 bases). Germline assignment: CDR1 SGHVS and CDR2 FQNEAQ. The CDR3 spans 15 residues. Trimming took 0 bases from V and 4 from J, leaving 10 bases between them. CDR3 nucleotide sequence: TGTGCCAGCAGCTTAGCTAGGGGCCAAAATCAGCCCCAGCATTTT. Translation: CASSLARGQNQPQHF.

V and J are TRBV19 and TRBJ1-4; D ambiguous. This CDR3 has 14 amino acids. The V end was cut by 6 bases, the J end by 8 bases, with 16 bases between. Germline CDR1 and CDR2: LNHDA and SQIVND (reference sequence). DNA of the CDR3: TGTGCCAGTAGAAACCCCGGGAATTGGGAAAAACTGTTTTTT. Amino acid sequence: CASRNPGNWEKLFF.

The chain employs TRBV24-1 and TRBJ2-3, with TRBD2 matching 8 bases. CDR3 size: 16 residues. Trimming removed 5 bases from V and 5 bases from J; junction bases left unmatched: 11. Germline V CDR1 and CDR2: KGHDR, SFDVKD. In DNA form, the CDR3 reads TGTGCCACCAGTGGTCCAGCGGGAGTCTCCGGAGATACGCAGTATTTT. Its translation: CATSGPAGVSGDTQYF.

V gene TRBV7-9 combines with J gene TRBJ1-5; TRBD1 aligns across 8 bases. The CDR3 totals 15 residues. The germline V gene encodes CDR1 SEHNR and CDR2 FQNEAQ (reference sequence). Trimming at V came to 1 base and at J to 6 bases, leaving 5 bases not matched to a gene. The CDR3 DNA sequence: TGTGCCAGCAGCTTAGGGACAGGGATCAGTCAGCCCCAGCATTTT. It yields the protein CASSLGTGISQPQHF.

The CDR3 DNA sequence: TGTGCCAGCAGAAAAGGCGGTTGGGGATTCAACACTGAAGCTTTCTTT. Translated: CASRKGGWGFNTEAFF. The chain couples TRBV27 to TRBJ1-1, with D unclear. Germline V gene sequence: CDR1 MNHEY, CDR2 SMNVEV (reference sequence). V was cut by 6 bases and J by 2 bases, with 19 bases left in between. This CDR3 is built from 16 residues.

This clonotype was counted a few times. The V gene is TRBV6-1, the J gene TRBJ1-5; D possibly corresponds to TRBD1 (5 bases). The germline V gene has CDR1 MNHNS and CDR2 SASEGT. V lost 2 bases, J lost 7 bases, and 12 bases lay in between. This CDR3 region has 14 residues. The CDR3 region is CASSETGVWQPQHF. The CDR3 DNA sequence: TGTGCCAGCAGTGAAACGGGGGTCTGGCAGCCCCAGCATTTT.

The V and J genes are TRBV12-3 or TRBV12-4 and TRBJ2-1, with 10 bases that match TRBD1. V shed 5 bases, J shed 9 bases, and the junction held 10 bases outside the gene matches. There are 15 residues in the CDR3. The CDR3 DNA reads TGTGCCAGCAGTCAAACGGGACAGGGGAAGACTGAGCAGTTCTTC. This translates into CASSQTGQGKTEQFF.

As regards this clonotype: A read error may produce the germline difference seen at one junction end. The rearrangement uses TRBV6-2 or TRBV6-3 and TRBJ2-1; D may be TRBD2 (6 bases). Germline V CDR1 and CDR2: MNHEY, SVGEGT. This CDR3 contains 13 residues. As DNA, the CDR3 is TGTGCCAGCAGGCGGGACTCCTACAATGAGCGGTTCTTC. This translates into CASRRDSYNERFF.

The chain combines TRBV20-1 with TRBJ1-1, with D perhaps TRBD1 (5 bases). V was clipped by 1 base and J by 7 bases, with 16 bases between them. CDR3 length equals 14 residues. Germline CDR1 DFQATT, CDR2 SNEGSKA (reference sequence). DNA of the CDR3: TGCAGTGCTAGAGCACCGGGACTCCAATTTGAAGCTTTCTTT. It specifies CSARAPGLQFEAFF.

The chain uses TRBV7-8 and TRBJ2-5; 8 nucleotides align to TRBD2. This CDR3 contains 15 residues. With V trimmed by 2 bases and J by 4 bases, 6 bases remained unmatched. Per the germline V gene, CDR1 is SGHVS and CDR2 is FQNEAQ. CDR3 bases: TGTGCCAGCAGCTTATGGGGACTAGGCGGAGAGACCCAGTACTTC. Its translation: CASSLWGLGGETQYF.

This chain links TRBV18 with TRBJ1-4, with a tentative D call TRBD1 (5 bases). Germline-derived CDR1 and CDR2 are KGHSH and LQKENI. The CDR3 covers 15 residues. The V gene lost 3 bases and the J gene lost 8 bases, with 16 bases spanning the gap. CDR3 in amino acids: CASSPGTTGTEKLFF. CDR3 coding DNA: TGTGCCAGCTCACCTGGGACTACCGGGACGGAAAAACTGTTTTTT.

The V gene is TRBV20-1, the J gene TRBJ2-1, with 9 bases identical to TRBD2. V lost 5 bases and J lost 7; bases outside the gene matches: 6. The CDR3 has 13 amino acids. CDR1 and CDR2 (germline): DFQATT, SNEGSKA (reference sequence). CDR3 DNA: TGCAGTGCTTGGCTAGCGGGACGTAATGAGCAGTTCTTC. Its protein product is CSAWLAGRNEQFF.

Here the CDR3 DNA reads TGTGCCAGCTTCATAGGGCACAACTATGGCTACACCTTC. Its translation: CASFIGHNYGYTF. V usage is TRBV12-3 or TRBV12-4 and J usage is TRBJ1-2; no clear D. This CDR3 has 13 amino acids. V was trimmed by 8 bases and J by 2 bases, leaving 12 bases between them.

This clonotype was recorded at least ten times. The V and J genes are TRBV2 and TRBJ1-5, with 7 positions matching TRBD1. J gave up 0 bases and V 6 bases, and 17 bases lay outside the gene matches. The CDR3 sequence is 19 residues long. The V gene's germline CDR1 is SNHLY and CDR2 FYNNEI. CDR3 sequence: CASRTPRDSPSYSNQPQHF. CDR3 coding DNA: TGTGCCAGCAGAACGCCCCGGGACAGCCCTTCCTATAGCAATCAGCCCCAGCATTTT.

The chain joins TRBV24-1 to TRBJ2-3; 11 bases fit TRBD2. Germline V CDR1 and CDR2: KGHDR, SFDVKD. V dropped 6 bases and J dropped 3; count of bases not matched to a gene: 4. CDR3 length: 15 residues. DNA for the CDR3: TGTGCCACCAGTTCGTCTAGCGGGGGGACAGATACGCAGTATTTT. It translates to CATSSSSGGTDTQYF.

V usage is TRBV11-2 and J usage is TRBJ2-5, with unresolved D. Germline-derived CDR1 and CDR2 are SGHAT and FQNNGV. This CDR3 contains 15 residues. Trimming took 4 bases from V and 0 from J, leaving 12 bases between them. The CDR3 sequence: CASSYAWPNQETQYF. As DNA, the CDR3 is TGTGCCAGCAGCTACGCATGGCCGAACCAAGAGACCCAGTACTTC.

This clonotype showed up many times. This chain connects TRBV29-1 to TRBJ2-3, with TRBD2 matching 7 bases. Germline CDR1 reads SQVTM; CDR2 reads ANQGSEA. The CDR3 covers 13 residues. J was trimmed by 4 bases and V by 4 bases; bases with no gene match: 5. CDR3 sequence reads: CSVGLGGSDTQYF. CDR3 DNA sequence: TGCAGCGTTGGGCTGGGGGGGTCAGATACGCAGTATTTT.

This clonotype is a singleton in its sample. The J gene is TRBJ2-3, the V gene TRBV7-9; D call uncertain. This CDR3 contains 12 residues. Germline CDR1 and CDR2: SEHNR and FQNEAQ (reference sequence). Deletions cut 8 bases from V and 2 bases from J, with 8 bases between. The CDR3 DNA reads as TGTGCCAGCCGGATTTTCACAGATACGCAGTATTTT. Translating gives CASRIFTDTQYF.